This is a list of T cell receptor beta chains from one sample in a study of T cell responses to AZD1222 COVID-19 vaccine. The table came from immunoSEQ multiplex PCR; TCRdb's copy has only in-frame clones and leaves some out. The data hold about 67,000 clones, with around four fifths observed a single time. The specimen comprised peripheral blood, sampled on day 0 of AZD1222 vaccination. These TCRs come from an adult in good health. Each CDR3 is given with its conserved first and last residue. The order of the fields is CDR3 protein, CDR3 DNA, J gene, V gene, clone size, D gene. D genes are given only for firm matches. The size of a clone is reported for some rows only, either as once, few or many, or as a class for expanded clones.

CASSPRDRGSKETQYF TGTGCCAGCAGCCCCCGGGACAGGGGGTCGAAGGAGACCCAGTACTTC TRBJ2-5 TRBV7-9 - TRBD1
CASSSPFGDTQYF TGTGCCAGCAGCTCCCCCTTCGGCGATACGCAGTATTTT TRBJ2-3 TRBV7-6 - -
CASSHRETQYF TGCGCCAGCAGCCACCGAGAGACCCAGTACTTC TRBJ2-5 TRBV5-1 - -
CASNPGLAVTYEQYF TGTGCCAGCAATCCTGGGCTAGCAGTTACCTACGAGCAGTACTTC TRBJ2-7 TRBV28 - -
CASSQGGTEAFF TGTGCCAGCAGCCAAGGAGGAACTGAAGCTTTCTTT TRBJ1-1 TRBV3-1/TRBV3-2 - -
CASSLHVTGFPYEQYF TGTGCCAGCAGTTTACACGTGACAGGGTTCCCCTACGAGCAGTACTTC TRBJ2-7 TRBV28 few TRBD1
CASSLGRGWWQPQHF TGTGCCAGCAGCTTAGGCAGGGGATGGTGGCAGCCCCAGCATTTT TRBJ1-5 TRBV11-3 - -
CASSPRQSSSGNTIYF TGTGCCAGCAGCCCGCGACAGTCAAGCTCTGGAAACACCATATATTTT TRBJ1-3 TRBV9 - -
CASGGNQPQHF TGTGCCAGCGGTGGCAATCAGCCCCAGCATTTT TRBJ1-5 TRBV9 - -
CASSLEGGTGTEAFF TGTGCCAGCAGCTTAGAGGGGGGGACGGGCACTGAAGCTTTCTTT TRBJ1-1 TRBV11-2 - -
CASIHIRDSNNQPQHF TGTGCCAGCATCCATATAAGGGACAGCAATAATCAGCCCCAGCATTTT TRBJ1-5 TRBV28 - TRBD1
CASSRIGRGGEQYF TGTGCCAGCAGCCGGATCGGACGGGGGGGAGAGCAGTACTTC TRBJ2-7 TRBV14 - TRBD2
CASSFNGGSTDTQYF TGTGCCAGCAGCTTCAATGGGGGTAGCACAGATACGCAGTATTTT TRBJ2-3 TRBV7-2 few -
CASSLYGQELKDGYTF TGTGCCAGCAGCTTATATGGACAGGAGCTTAAAGATGGCTACACCTTC TRBJ1-2 TRBV7-8 - TRBD1
CASSLSGQGRGTTNEKLFF TGTGCCAGCAGCTTATCGGGACAGGGCAGAGGAACAACTAATGAAAAACTGTTTTTT TRBJ1-4 TRBV7-9 - TRBD1
CASSVTRTGTYNEQFF TGTGCCAGCTCAGTAACAAGGACAGGGACCTACAATGAGCAGTTCTTC TRBJ2-1 TRBV18 - TRBD1
CASSVGISPGNSYGYTF TGTGCCAGCAGCGTAGGGATTTCACCGGGAAATAGCTATGGCTACACCTTC TRBJ1-2 TRBV9 - -
CASARGTEAFF TGTGCCAGCGCTCGGGGCACTGAAGCTTTCTTT TRBJ1-1 TRBV3-1/TRBV3-2 - -
CASRDRRANYGYTF TGTGCCAGTAGGGACAGGAGGGCCAACTATGGCTACACCTTC TRBJ1-2 TRBV19 - TRBD1
CASSLSDRGNSPLHF TGTGCCAGCAGTTTATCGGACAGGGGAAATTCACCCCTCCACTTT TRBJ1-6 TRBV28 - TRBD1
CSASSSGDTQYF TGCAGTGCTAGTTCGTCCGGTGATACGCAGTATTTT TRBJ2-3 TRBV20-1 medium-sized -
CASSQTGGNSPLHF TGTGCCAGCAGCCAAACAGGGGGCAATTCACCCCTCCACTTT TRBJ1-6 TRBV3-1/TRBV3-2 - TRBD1
CASSPSVGRRNQPQHF TGTGCCAGCAGTCCGTCGGTAGGGCGACGCAATCAGCCCCAGCATTTT TRBJ1-5 TRBV28 - -
CASSFRTILDTIYF TGTGCCAGCAGCTTCCGGACAATTTTAGACACCATATATTTT TRBJ1-3 TRBV7-2 - -
CASRPGTGDPSEQFF TGCGCCAGCAGACCCGGGACAGGGGATCCTTCTGAGCAGTTCTTC TRBJ2-1 TRBV5-1 - TRBD1
CASSLDGSLAGELFF TGTGCCAGCAGCTTAGACGGGAGTTTAGCCGGGGAGCTGTTTTTT TRBJ2-2 TRBV7-6 once -
CASSFGTRETQYF TGTGCCAGCAGCTTCGGGACGCGGGAGACCCAGTACTTC TRBJ2-5 TRBV27 - -
CASTLDGNYNSPLHF TGCGCCAGCACCTTAGACGGTAACTATAATTCACCCCTCCACTTT TRBJ1-6 TRBV5-1 - -
CASSLGGQGAEEQYF TGTGCCAGCAGCCTAGGGGGACAGGGGGCTGAAGAGCAGTACTTC TRBJ2-7 TRBV3-1/TRBV3-2 - TRBD1
CASRPQGSTDTQYF TGCGCCAGCAGACCCCAGGGGAGCACAGATACGCAGTATTTT TRBJ2-3 TRBV5-1 - -
CASSPRTSGGSGELFF TGTGCCAGCAGCCCCCGGACTAGCGGGGGTTCCGGGGAGCTGTTTTTT TRBJ2-2 TRBV7-2 - TRBD2
CASSALGPHTDTQYF TGTGCCAGCAGTGCTTTGGGCCCACACACAGATACGCAGTATTTT TRBJ2-3 TRBV27 - -
CASSLVGGVGDNYGYTF TGTGCCAGCAGCTTAGTAGGAGGGGTTGGGGATAACTATGGCTACACCTTC TRBJ1-2 TRBV7-2 - -
CASSPGQGVHEQYF TGTGCCAGCAGCCCCGGACAGGGTGTCCACGAGCAGTACTTC TRBJ2-7 TRBV7-3 - TRBD1
CASSSPGSGNTIYF TGTGCCAGCAGCTCCCCAGGGTCTGGAAACACCATATATTTT TRBJ1-3 TRBV7-2 - -